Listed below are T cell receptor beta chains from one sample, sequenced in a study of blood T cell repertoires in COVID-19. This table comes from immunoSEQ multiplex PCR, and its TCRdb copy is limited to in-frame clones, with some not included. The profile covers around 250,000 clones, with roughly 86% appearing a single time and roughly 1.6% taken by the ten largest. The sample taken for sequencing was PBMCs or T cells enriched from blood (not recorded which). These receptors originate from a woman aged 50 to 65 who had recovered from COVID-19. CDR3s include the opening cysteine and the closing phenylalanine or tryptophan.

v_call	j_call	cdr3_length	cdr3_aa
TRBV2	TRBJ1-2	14	CASSRSGVDYGYTF
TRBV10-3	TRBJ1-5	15	CAISPTGDDNQPQHF
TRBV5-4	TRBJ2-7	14	CASSFGGNSYEQYF
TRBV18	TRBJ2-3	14	CASSSSGSTDTQYF
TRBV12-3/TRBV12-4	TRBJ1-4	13	CASNRELGEKLFF
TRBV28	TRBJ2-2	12	CASQGLSGELFF
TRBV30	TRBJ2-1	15	CAWSVSLAGVREQFF
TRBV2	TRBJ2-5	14	CASSGFGVRETQYF
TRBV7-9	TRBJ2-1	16	CASSLISPRESGEQFF
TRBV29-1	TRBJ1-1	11	CSVVFAQKAFF
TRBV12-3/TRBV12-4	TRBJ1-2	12	CASSLVGAGYTF
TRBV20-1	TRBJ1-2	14	CSASQVDSYYGYTF
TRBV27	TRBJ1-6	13	CASSFSGSVPLHF
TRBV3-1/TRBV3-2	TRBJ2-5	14	CASSQGSGQETQYF